The present TCR beta chain was sequenced within a study of shared clonotypes between healthy human individuals. Study summary: CD4 naive cells filled three plates per donor, CD4 memory three, CD8 naive two and CD8 memory one. Study findings and constraints: Read depth was anticipated to influence clonotype sharing among donors.

On this clone itself: Its antigen remains unidentified.

The V end was cut by 2 bases, the J end by 6 bases, with 11 bases between. Germline V lookup: CDR1 SGDLS, CDR2 YYNGEE. The CDR3 runs 13 residues. Clones were read by immunoSEQ multiplex PCR, and TCRdb kept only the in-frame ones, dropping some. Among 2 million or so clones, roughly 94% were seen once, and the ten largest hold 0.1% to 0.15%. Sequenced: naive CD4+ T cells sorted from blood. Subset given: CD45RA+ positively selected. The chain links TRBV9 to TRBJ1-2; D may be TRBD1 (5 bases). The TCR comes from a man aged 18 to 29 in good health. CDR3 sequence: CASSVRDAHGYTF. CDR3 nucleotide sequence: TGTGCCAGCAGCGTCAGGGACGCCCATGGCTACACCTTC.